This TCR beta chain was found in a study of CD8 T cells in Susac syndrome. Study-level findings and limits: The authors acknowledged that the study's TCR sequencing and HLA analysis involved relatively few individuals.

Random-hexamer reverse transcription was applied to about 0.45 to 1 ug RNA. TCRdb fed the immunoSEQ multiplex PCR reads into MiXCR, producing one record per CDR3 protein. Seen here are about 80,000 distinct CDR3 sequences, 75% to 95% observed once, and the top ten hold approximately 0.46%. Concerning this clonotype itself: What it recognizes is unknown.

CDR3 length equals 13 residues. The ends lost 5 bases at V and 8 bases at J; junction bases unmatched: 3. The sample taken for sequencing was CD8+ T cells from PBMCs. The source is a human donor with multiple sclerosis. The chain employs TRBV12-3 or TRBV12-4 and TRBJ1-4; 9 bases are shared with TRBD1. CDR3 sequence reads: CASSGTGWEKLFF. CDR3 sequence (DNA): TGTGCCAGCAGTGGGACAGGGTGGGAAAAACTGTTTTTT.